This T cell receptor (beta chain) was captured in a study of OX40 agonist ivuxolimab in advanced cancers. Looking at the study overall: Ivuxolimab was an agonistic, fully human IgG2 monoclonal antibody directed against OX40 (CD134), a costimulatory receptor. Peripheral TCRbeta sequencing was intended to test whether TCR sequence diversity was altered and clonal T-cell expansion was caused by ivuxolimab. The dose-escalation cohort was roughly 87% male with a mean age of roughly 62 years, ranging from roughly 23 to 90. Of the approximately 50 dose-escalation patients, hepatocellular carcinoma was present in approximately 20, melanoma in some 15, renal cell carcinoma in 9 and head and neck cancer in 9. The paper describes the monotherapy dose-escalation part (N ≈ 52 patients) of the phase I trial of ivuxolimab. Partial responses occurred in three dose-escalation patients: two with cutaneous melanoma and one with hepatocellular carcinoma. Prior anti-PD-1, anti-PD-L1 or anti-CTLA-4 therapy was permitted, and about two fifths of dose-escalation patients had received checkpoint inhibitors. Intravenous ivuxolimab was administered to patients every 2 weeks at six dose levels: 0.01, 0.1, 0.3, 1.5, 3 and 10 mg/kg. Overall results and qualifications from the work: After ivuxolimab, expanded clones were on average more numerous among CD8+ T cells than among CD4+ T cells. At doses of 0.1 to 3.0 mg/kg, clonal expansion of both CD4+ and CD8+ blood T cells was observed from baseline to week 6. In partial responders in the 0.1-3.0 mg/kg groups, normalized peripheral clonal expansion was found to be among the lowest, especially among CD8+ T cells. Low levels of normalized T-cell clonal expansion were also seen in some nonresponding patients. The antigen specificity of the clonally expanded peripheral T cells was not determined.

Concerning this clone: Its antigen remains undetermined. No clone much larger than this one lies a single base away; base qualities are absent.

Genomic DNA was extracted from sorted cells for sequencing of the TCRbeta CDR3 region. The immunoSEQ Assay was used to sequence the TCRbeta CDR3 regions. The source is immuneACCESS, and TCRdb retained only in-frame sequences with V and J called. Part of the clones is not carried over; for the studies checked, unresolved V genes explain less than half of this, and the remainder is unexplained. A total of approximately 72,000 clones appear in this sample, about 90% of them only once. Clones ranked in the top ten supply about 0.9% of the sample. Deletion took 6 bases off V and 6 bases off J, with a span of 9 bases between the germline ends. CDR1 is given as MNHNS and CDR2 as SASEGT, both from the germline V gene. The CDR3 runs 11 amino acids, cysteine and phenylalanine included. Only the CDR3 DNA stays, 33 bases, in frame from base 1. The trial excluded patients who had a history of autoimmune disease or who were on systemic immunosuppression. Peripheral blood for TCR sequencing was drawn from every dose cohort at baseline, at cycle 4 day 1 and at cycle 7 day 1. Samples came from an open-label, multicenter, first-in-human phase I dose-escalation trial of ivuxolimab. Adults with locally advanced or metastatic melanoma, renal cell, hepatocellular, or head and neck squamous cell carcinoma were enrolled in the trial. Before TCR sequencing, CD4+ T cells and CD8+ T cells from peripheral blood were sorted into separate populations.

The sequence is built from TRBV6-1 and TRBJ2-7; there is no confident call for the D gene. Sequenced here: CD4+ or CD8+ T cells sorted from blood, sampled in a trial of the OX40 agonist ivuxolimab. This clonotype was obtained from an adult with an advanced solid tumor such as melanoma, head and neck, liver or kidney cancer. The CDR3 loop reads CASSLGLEQYF. The nucleotide sequence reads TGTGCCAGCAGCCTCGGTCTCGAGCAGTACTTC.